This TCR beta chain derives from a study of breast tumors, draining lymph nodes, adjacent tissues. By sample share, this clonotype is medium-sized (0.01 to 0.1%). Its matching antigen is unknown. Study-wide findings and caveats: Data fit most tumor T cells coming from lymph node, expanding in tumor. Data only fit, rather than demonstrated, lymph node origin of most tumor T cells. Luminal-like breast cancer showed significantly higher tumor–nontumor repertoire similarity than basal-like. Tumor repertoires ranked between lymph nodes and nontumor tissue in diversity, with V and J gene preferences.

The CDR3 loop spans 15 amino acids. Per the germline V gene, CDR1 is SGHDT and CDR2 is YYEEEE. V lost 4 bases and J 4 bases, leaving 14 bases between the germline ends. A single record per CDR3 protein comes from TCRdb applying MiXCR to the multiplex PCR reads. This table has about 66,000 distinct CDR3 sequences, 40% to 45% appearing once. Material for sequencing was breast tumor tissue. This TCR came from a female donor with breast cancer. Some clones in this sample may be carry-over from other donors' samples. The chain recombines TRBV5-6 with TRBJ2-2; D uncertain. The CDR3 region is CASSQLVVGTGELFF. The DNA for the CDR3 is TGTGCCAGCAGCCAGCTAGTAGTTGGCACCGGGGAGCTGTTTTTT.